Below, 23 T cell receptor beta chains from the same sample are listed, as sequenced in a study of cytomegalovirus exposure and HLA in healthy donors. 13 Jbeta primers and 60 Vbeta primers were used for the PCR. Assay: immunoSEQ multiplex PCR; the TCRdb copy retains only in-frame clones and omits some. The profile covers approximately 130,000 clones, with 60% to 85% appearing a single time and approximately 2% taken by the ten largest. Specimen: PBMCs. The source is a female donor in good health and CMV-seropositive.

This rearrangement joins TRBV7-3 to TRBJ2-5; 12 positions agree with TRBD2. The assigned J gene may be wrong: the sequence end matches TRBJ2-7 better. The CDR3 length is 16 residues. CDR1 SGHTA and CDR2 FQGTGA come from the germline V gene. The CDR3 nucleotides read TGTGCCAGCAGCTTAATCGGGACTAGCGGGTATTACGAGCAGTACTTC. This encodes CASSLIGTSGYYEQYF.

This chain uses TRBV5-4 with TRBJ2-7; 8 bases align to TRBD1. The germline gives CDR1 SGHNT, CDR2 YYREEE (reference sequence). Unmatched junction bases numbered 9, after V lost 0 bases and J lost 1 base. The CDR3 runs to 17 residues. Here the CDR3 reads CASSLGGTGPSSYEQYF. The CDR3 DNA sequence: TGTGCCAGCAGCTTGGGCGGGACAGGACCCTCTTCCTACGAGCAGTACTTC.

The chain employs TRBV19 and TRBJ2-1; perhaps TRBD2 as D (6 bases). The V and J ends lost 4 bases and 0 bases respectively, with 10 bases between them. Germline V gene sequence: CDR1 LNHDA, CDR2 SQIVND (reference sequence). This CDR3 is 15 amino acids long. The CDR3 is CASSSPGDSYNEQFF. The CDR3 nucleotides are TGTGCCAGTAGTAGCCCGGGGGACTCCTACAATGAGCAGTTCTTC.

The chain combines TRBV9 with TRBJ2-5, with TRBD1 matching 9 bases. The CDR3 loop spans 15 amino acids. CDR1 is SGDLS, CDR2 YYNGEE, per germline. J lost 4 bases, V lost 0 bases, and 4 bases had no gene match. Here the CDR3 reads CASSVGGQGGETQYF. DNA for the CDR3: TGTGCCAGCAGCGTAGGGGGACAGGGTGGAGAGACCCAGTACTTC.

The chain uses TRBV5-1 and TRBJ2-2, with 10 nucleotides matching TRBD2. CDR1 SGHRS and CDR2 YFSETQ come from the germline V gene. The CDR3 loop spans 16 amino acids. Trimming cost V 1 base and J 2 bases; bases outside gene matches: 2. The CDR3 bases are TGCGCCAGCAGCTTGACTAGCGGGGTCAACACCGGGGAGCTGTTTTTT. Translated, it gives CASSLTSGVNTGELFF.

The CDR3 bases are TGCGCCAGCAGTGAGTCATGGGGGCTCCGTTTCTTTGAGCAGTTCTTC. It yields the protein CASSESWGLRFFEQFF. V and J are TRBV10-2 and TRBJ2-1; perhaps TRBD1 as D (6 bases). This CDR3 contains 16 residues. Germline lookup yields CDR1 WSHSY and CDR2 SAAADI. Trimming shortened V by 0 bases and J by 9 bases, and 18 bases separated the two germline ends.

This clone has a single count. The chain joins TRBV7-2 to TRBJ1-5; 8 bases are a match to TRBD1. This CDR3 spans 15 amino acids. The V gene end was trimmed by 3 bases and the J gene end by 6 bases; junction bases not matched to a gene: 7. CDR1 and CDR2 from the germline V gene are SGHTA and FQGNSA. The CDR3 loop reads CASSFTGGAGQPQHF. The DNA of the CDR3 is TGTGCCAGCAGCTTTACAGGGGGGGCAGGTCAGCCCCAGCATTTT. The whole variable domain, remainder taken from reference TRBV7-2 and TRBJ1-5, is GAGVSQSPSNKVTEKGKDVELRCDPISGHTALYWYRQSLGQGLEFLIYFQGNSAPDKSGLPSDRFSAERTGGSVSTLTIQRTQQEDSAVYLCASSFTGGAGQPQHFGDGTRLSIL.

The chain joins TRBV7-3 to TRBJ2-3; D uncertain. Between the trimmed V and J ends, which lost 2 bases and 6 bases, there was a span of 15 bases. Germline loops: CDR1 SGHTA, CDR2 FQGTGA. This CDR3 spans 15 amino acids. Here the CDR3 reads CASSLFSGMRDTQYF. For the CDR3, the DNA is TGTGCCAGCAGCTTATTTTCCGGAATGAGGGATACGCAGTATTTT.

CDR3 DNA: TGTGCCAGCAGCTTTCCTCAGGGGGCCTACAATGAGCAGTTCTTC. It translates to CASSFPQGAYNEQFF. V and J are TRBV9 and TRBJ2-1, with 7 bases fitting TRBD1. The CDR3 has 15 residues. J lost 2 bases, V lost 4 bases, and 6 bases had no gene match. Germline V lookup: CDR1 SGDLS, CDR2 YYNGEE. Based on the CDR3 plus reference TRBV9 and TRBJ2-1, the full variable domain is DSGVTQTPKHLITATGQRVTLRCSPRSGDLSVYWYQQSLDQGLQFLIQYYNGEERAKGNILERFSAQQFPDLHSELNLSSLELGDSALYFCASSFPQGAYNEQFFGPGTRLTVL.

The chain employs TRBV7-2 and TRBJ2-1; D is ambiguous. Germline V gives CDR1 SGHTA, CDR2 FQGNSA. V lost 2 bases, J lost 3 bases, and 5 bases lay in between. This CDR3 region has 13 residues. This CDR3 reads CASSLYNYNEQFF. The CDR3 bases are TGTGCCAGCAGCTTATACAACTACAATGAGCAGTTCTTC.

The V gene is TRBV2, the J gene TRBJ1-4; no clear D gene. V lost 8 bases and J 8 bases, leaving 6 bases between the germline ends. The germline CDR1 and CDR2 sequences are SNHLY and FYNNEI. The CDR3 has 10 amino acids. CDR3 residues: CASEREKLFF. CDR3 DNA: TGTGCCAGCGAGCGGGAAAAACTGTTTTTT.

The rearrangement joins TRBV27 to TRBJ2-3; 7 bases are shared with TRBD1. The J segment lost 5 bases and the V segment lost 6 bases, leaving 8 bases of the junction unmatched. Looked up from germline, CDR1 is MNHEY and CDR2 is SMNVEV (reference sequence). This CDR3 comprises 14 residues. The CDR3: CASSLQGLGDTQYF. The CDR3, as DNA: TGTGCCAGCAGCCTACAGGGGCTGGGAGATACGCAGTATTTT.

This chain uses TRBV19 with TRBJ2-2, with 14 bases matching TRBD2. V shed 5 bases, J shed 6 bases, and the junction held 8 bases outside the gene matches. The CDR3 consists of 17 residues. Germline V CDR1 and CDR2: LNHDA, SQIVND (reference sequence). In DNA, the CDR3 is TGTGCCAGTAGTTCAAGGAGGACTAGCGGGGGGCCCGGGGAGCTGTTTTTT. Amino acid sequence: CASSSRRTSGGPGELFF.

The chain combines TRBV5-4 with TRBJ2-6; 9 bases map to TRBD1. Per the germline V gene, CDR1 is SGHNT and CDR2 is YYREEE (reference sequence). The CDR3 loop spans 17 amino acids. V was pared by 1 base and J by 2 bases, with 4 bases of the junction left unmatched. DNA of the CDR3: TGTGCCAGCAGCTTGTGGGGACAGGGTCCTGGGGCCAACGTCCTGACTTTC. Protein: CASSLWGQGPGANVLTF.

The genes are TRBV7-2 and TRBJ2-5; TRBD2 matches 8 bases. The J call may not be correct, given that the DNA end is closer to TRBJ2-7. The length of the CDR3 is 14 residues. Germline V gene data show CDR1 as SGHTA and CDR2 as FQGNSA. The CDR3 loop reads CASRAAGVPLEQYF. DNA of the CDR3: TGTGCCAGCAGGGCAGCGGGAGTCCCCCTCGAGCAGTACTTC.

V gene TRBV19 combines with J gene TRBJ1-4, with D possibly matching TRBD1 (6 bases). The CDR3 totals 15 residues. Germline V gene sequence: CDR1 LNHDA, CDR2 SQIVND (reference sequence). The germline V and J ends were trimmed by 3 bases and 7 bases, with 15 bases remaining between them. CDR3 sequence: CASSMANTGSEKLFF. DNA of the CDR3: TGTGCCAGTAGTATGGCGAATACAGGGAGTGAAAAACTGTTTTTT.

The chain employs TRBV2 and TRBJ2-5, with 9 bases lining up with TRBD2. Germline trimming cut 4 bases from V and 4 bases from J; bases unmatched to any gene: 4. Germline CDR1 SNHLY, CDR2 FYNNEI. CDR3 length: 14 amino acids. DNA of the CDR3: TGTGCCAGCAGTGGCGGGGGGGCCACAGAGACCCAGTACTTC. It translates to CASSGGGATETQYF.

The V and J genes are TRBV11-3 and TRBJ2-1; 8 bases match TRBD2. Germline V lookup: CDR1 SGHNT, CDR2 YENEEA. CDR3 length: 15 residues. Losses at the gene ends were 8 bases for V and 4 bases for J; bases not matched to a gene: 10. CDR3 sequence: CASSLGGRQYNEQFF. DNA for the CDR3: TGTGCCAGCTCACTTGGCGGGAGGCAGTACAATGAGCAGTTCTTC.

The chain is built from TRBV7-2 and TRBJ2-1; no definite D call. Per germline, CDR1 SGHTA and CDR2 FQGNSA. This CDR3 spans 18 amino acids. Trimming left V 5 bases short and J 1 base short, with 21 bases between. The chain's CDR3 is CASSPGGPALLSYNEQFF. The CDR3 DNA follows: TGTGCCAGCAGCCCCGGCGGTCCCGCCCTGTTGTCCTACAATGAGCAGTTCTTC.

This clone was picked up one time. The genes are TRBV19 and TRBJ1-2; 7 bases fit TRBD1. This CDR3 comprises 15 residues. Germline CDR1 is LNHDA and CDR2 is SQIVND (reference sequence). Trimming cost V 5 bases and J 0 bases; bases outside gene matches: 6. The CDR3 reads CASSAPGQTNYGYTF. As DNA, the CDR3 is TGTGCCAGTAGTGCCCCGGGACAGACTAACTATGGCTACACCTTC.

Written as DNA, the CDR3 is TGCGCCAGCAGCCAAGATTCCCCTAGGACAGGGCCCTACGAGCAGTACTTC. This translates into CASSQDSPRTGPYEQYF. The genes are TRBV4-1 and TRBJ2-7, with TRBD1 identical over 8 bases. Germline CDR1 is MGHRA and CDR2 is YSYEKL. The J segment lost 2 bases and the V segment lost 0 bases, leaving 9 bases of the junction unmatched. The CDR3 extends over 17 amino acids.

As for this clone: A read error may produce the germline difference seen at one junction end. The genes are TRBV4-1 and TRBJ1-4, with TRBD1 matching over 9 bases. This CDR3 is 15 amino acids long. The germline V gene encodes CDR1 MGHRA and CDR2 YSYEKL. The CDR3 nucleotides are TGCGCCAGCAGCAAAGACGGGACAGGGCGAGAAAAACTGTTTTTT. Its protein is CASSKDGTGREKLFF.

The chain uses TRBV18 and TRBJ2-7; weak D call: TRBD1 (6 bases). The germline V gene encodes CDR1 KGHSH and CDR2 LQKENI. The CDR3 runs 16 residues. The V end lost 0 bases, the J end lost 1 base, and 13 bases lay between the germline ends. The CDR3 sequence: CASSPPTGIGSYEQYF. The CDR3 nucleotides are TGTGCCAGCTCACCACCTACAGGGATTGGGTCCTACGAGCAGTACTTC.